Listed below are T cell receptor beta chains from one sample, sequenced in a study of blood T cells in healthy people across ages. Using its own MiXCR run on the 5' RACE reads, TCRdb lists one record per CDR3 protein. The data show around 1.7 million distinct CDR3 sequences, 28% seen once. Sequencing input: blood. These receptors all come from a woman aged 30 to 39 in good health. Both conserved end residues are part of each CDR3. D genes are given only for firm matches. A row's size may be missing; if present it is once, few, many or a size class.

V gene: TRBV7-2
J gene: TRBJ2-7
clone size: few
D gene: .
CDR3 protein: CASSLLFEQYF
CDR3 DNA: TGTGCCAGCAGCTTACTGTTCGAGCAGTACTTC

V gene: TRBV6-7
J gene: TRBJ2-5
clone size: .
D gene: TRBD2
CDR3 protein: CASSYTSGDNEQYF
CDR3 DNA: TGTGCCAGCAGTTACACTAGCGGGGATAATGAGCAGTACTTC

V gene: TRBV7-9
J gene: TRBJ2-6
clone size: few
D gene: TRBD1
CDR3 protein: CSSDGQGLVSGANVLTF
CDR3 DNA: TGTTCTTCCGACGGACAGGGACTCGTCTCTGGGGCCAACGTCCTGACTTTC

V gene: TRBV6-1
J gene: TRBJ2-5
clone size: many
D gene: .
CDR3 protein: CASSVRGRETQYF
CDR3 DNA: TGTGCCAGCAGTGTACGAGGGAGGGAGACCCAGTACTTC

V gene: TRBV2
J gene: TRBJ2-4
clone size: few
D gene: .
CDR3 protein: CASGEDSRYNEQYF
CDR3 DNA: TGTGCCAGCGGGGAAGACAGTCGATACAATGAGCAGTACTTC

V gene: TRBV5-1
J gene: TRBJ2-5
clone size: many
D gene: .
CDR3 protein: CASSLGQGLEYQETQYF
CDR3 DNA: TGCGCCAGCAGCCTGGGGCAGGGTCTTGAATACCAAGAGACCCAGTACTTC

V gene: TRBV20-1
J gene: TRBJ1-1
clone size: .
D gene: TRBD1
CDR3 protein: CSATTGGMNTEAFF
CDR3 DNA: TGCAGTGCAACGACAGGGGGGATGAACACTGAAGCTTTCTTT

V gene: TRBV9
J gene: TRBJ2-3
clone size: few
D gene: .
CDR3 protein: CASSLLTEPDTQYF
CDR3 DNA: TGTGCCAGCAGCCTCTTGACAGAACCAGATACGCAGTATTTT

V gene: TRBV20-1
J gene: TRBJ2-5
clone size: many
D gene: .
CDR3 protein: CSATSKETQYF
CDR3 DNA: TGCAGTGCTACCAGTAAAGAGACCCAGTACTTC

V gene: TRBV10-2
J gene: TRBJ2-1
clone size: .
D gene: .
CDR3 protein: CASRPYSSYNEQFF
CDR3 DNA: TGCGCCAGCCGACCGTACTCCTCCTACAATGAGCAGTTCTTC

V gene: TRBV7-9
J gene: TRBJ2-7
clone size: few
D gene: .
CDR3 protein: CASSLGFGVSGDEQYF
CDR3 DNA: TGTGCCAGCAGCTTAGGATTCGGGGTTTCGGGGGACGAGCAGTACTTC

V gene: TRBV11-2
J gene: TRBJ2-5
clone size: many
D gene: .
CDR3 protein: CASSSRARGQETQYF
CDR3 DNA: TGTGCCAGCAGCAGTAGGGCGAGGGGGCAAGAGACCCAGTACTTC

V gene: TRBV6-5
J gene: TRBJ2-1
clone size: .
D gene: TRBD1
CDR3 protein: CASRAGQGSEQFF
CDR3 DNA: TGTGCCAGCAGGGCGGGACAGGGAAGTGAGCAGTTCTTC

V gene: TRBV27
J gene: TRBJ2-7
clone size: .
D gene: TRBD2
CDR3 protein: CASSLEASGVNLPLEQYF
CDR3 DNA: TGTGCCAGCAGTTTAGAGGCTAGCGGGGTGAACTTGCCCCTCGAGCAGTACTTC

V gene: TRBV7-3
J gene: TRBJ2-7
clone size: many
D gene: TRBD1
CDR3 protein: CASSLKPGQRSYEQYF
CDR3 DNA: TGTGCCAGCAGCCTAAAGCCGGGACAGAGATCCTACGAGCAGTACTTC

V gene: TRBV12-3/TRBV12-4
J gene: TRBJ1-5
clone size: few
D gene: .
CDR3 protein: CASSLARQSFHHSQHF
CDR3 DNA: TGTGCCAGCAGTTTAGCCCGACAGTCTTTTCATCATAGCCAGCATTTT

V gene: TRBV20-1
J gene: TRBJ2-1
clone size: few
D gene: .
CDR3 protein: CSVIRESSYNEQFF
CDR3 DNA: TGCAGTGTCATCCGGGAGAGCTCCTACAATGAGCAGTTCTTC

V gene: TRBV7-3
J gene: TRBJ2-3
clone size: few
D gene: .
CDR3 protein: CASSYQPVETSTDTQYF
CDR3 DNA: TGTGCCAGCAGCTACCAGCCCGTCGAGACAAGCACAGATACGCAGTATTTT

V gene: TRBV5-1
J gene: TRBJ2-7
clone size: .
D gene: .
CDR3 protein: CASSLGLQQYF
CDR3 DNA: TGCGCCAGCAGCTTGGGGCTCCAGCAGTACTTC

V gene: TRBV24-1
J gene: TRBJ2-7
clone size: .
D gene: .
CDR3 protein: CATATYEQYF
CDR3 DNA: TGTGCCACCGCAACCTATGAGCAGTACTTC

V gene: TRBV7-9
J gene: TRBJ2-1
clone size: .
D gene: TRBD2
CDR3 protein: CASSLLAGNAEQFF
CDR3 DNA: TGTGCCAGCAGCTTATTAGCGGGGAACGCTGAGCAGTTCTTC

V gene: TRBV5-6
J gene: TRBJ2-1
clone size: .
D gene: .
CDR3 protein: CACSLVEGLYNEQFF
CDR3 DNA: TGTGCCTGCAGCCTCGTCGAGGGGCTTTACAATGAGCAGTTCTTC

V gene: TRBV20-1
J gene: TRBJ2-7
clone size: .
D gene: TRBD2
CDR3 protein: CSARTGTSGRAYEQYF
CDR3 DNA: TGCAGTGCTAGGACCGGGACTAGCGGGAGAGCCTACGAGCAGTACTTC

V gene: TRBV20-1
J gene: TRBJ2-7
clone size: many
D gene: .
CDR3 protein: CSARGVGSVYEQYF
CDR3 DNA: TGCAGTGCTAGGGGGGTTGGGAGCGTCTACGAGCAGTACTTC

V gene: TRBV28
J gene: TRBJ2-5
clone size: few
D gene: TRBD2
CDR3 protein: CASSFGTSGDREETQYF
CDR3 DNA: TGTGCCAGCAGTTTTGGAACTAGCGGGGACCGAGAAGAGACCCAGTACTTC

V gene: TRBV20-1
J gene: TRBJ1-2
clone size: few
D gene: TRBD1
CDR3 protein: CSARHHRGNYGYTF
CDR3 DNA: TGCAGTGCTCGGCATCACAGGGGAAACTATGGCTACACCTTC

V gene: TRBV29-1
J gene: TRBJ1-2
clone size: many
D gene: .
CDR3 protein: CSVAREGDGYTF
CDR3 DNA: TGCAGCGTCGCTAGGGAGGGCGATGGCTACACCTTC

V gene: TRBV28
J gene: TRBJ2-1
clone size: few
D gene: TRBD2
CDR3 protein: CASSFPSGVEQFF
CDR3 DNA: TGTGCCAGCAGTTTTCCTAGCGGGGTAGAGCAGTTCTTC

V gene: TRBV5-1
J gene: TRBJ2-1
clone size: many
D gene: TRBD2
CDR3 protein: CASSSTGTSGSYEQFF
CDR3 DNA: TGCGCCAGCAGCTCGACCGGGACTAGCGGGAGTTATGAGCAGTTCTTC

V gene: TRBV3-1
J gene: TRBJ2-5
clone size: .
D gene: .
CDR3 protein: CASSQASRRETQYF
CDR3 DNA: TGTGCCAGCAGCCAAGCGAGTCGACGGGAGACCCAGTACTTC

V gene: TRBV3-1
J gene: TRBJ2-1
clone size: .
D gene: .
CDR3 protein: CASSRSHGDIQFF
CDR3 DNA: TGTGCCAGCAGCCGATCCCACGGGGACATACAGTTCTTC

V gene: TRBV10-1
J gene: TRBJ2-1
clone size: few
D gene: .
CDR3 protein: CASSESIPPDEQFF
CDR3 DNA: TGCGCCAGCAGTGAGTCGATTCCCCCGGATGAGCAGTTCTTC

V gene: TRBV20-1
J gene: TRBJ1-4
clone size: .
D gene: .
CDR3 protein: CSARGPGPANEKLFF
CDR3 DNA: TGCAGTGCTAGGGGGCCAGGGCCGGCTAATGAAAAACTGTTTTTT

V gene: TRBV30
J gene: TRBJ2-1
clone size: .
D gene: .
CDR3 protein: CAWGRGASYNEQFF
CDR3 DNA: TGTGCCTGGGGTCGGGGGGCCTCCTACAATGAGCAGTTCTTC

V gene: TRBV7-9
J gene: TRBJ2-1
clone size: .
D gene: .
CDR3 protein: CASSPGAGQFF
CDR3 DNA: TGTGCCAGCAGCCCAGGAGCGGGGCAGTTCTTC

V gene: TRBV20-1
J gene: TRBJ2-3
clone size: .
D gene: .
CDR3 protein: CSASGTTRDTQYF
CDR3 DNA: TGCAGTGCTTCGGGCACCACCCGAGATACGCAGTATTTT

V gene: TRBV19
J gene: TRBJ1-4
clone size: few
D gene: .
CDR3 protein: CASNDSNEKLFF
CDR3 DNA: TGTGCCAGTAACGACAGCAATGAAAAACTGTTTTTT

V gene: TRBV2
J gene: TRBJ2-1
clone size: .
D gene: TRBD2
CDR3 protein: CASTVREDSYNEQFF
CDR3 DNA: TGTGCCAGCACCGTACGGGAGGATTCCTACAATGAGCAGTTCTTC

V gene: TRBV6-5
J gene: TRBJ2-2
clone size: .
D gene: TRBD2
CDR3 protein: CASSWPSGGINTGELFF
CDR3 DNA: TGTGCCAGCAGTTGGCCTAGCGGGGGTATTAACACCGGGGAGCTGTTTTTT

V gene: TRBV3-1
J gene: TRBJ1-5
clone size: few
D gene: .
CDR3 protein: CASSPWGGSGQPQHF
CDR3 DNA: TGTGCCAGCAGCCCCTGGGGAGGGTCTGGACAGCCCCAGCATTTT

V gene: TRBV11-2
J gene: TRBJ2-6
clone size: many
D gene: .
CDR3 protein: CASSSSGPSSGANVLTF
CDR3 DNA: TGTGCCAGCAGCTCATCAGGACCAAGCTCTGGGGCCAACGTCCTGACTTTC

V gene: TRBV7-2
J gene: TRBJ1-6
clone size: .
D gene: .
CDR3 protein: CASSLTLSSYNSPLHF
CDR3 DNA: TGTGCCAGCAGCTTGACATTGAGCTCCTATAATTCACCCCTCCACTTT

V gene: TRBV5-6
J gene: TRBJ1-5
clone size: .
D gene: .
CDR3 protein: CASSFRAVQPQHF
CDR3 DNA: TGTGCCAGCAGCTTTCGAGCGGTTCAGCCCCAGCATTTT

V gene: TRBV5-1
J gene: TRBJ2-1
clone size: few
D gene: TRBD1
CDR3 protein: CASSTPQGALSEQFF
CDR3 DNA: TGCGCCAGCAGCACGCCTCAGGGGGCTTTGAGTGAGCAGTTCTTC

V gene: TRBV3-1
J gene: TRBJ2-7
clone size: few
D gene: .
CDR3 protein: CASSQDGAREIDEQYF
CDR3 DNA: TGTGCCAGCAGCCAAGATGGGGCTAGGGAAATAGACGAGCAGTACTTC

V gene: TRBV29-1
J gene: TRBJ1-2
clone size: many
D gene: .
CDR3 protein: CSVGGPLRGYTF
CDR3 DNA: TGCAGCGTTGGGGGGCCGTTAAGGGGCTACACCTTC

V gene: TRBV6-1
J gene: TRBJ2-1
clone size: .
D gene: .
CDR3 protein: CASRIDNEQFF
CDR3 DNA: TGTGCCAGCAGGATAGACAATGAGCAGTTCTTC

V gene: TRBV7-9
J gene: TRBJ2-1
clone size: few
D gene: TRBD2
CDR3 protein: CASSPRSGGLTDEQFF
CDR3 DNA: TGTGCCAGCAGCCCCAGGTCGGGGGGACTGACGGATGAGCAGTTCTTC

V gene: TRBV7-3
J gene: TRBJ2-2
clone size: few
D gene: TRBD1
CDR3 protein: CASSLGTGGSGELFF
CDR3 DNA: TGTGCCAGCAGCCTCGGGACAGGGGGCTCCGGGGAGCTGTTTTTT

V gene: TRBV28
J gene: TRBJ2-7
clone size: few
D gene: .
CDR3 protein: CASSEMRQVSYEQYF
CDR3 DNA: TGTGCCAGCAGTGAGATGCGGCAGGTGTCCTACGAGCAGTACTTC

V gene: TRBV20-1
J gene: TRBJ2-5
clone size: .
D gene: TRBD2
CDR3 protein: CSAALERGLLETQYF
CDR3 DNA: TGCAGTGCCGCCCTAGAGCGGGGGTTATTGGAGACCCAGTACTTC

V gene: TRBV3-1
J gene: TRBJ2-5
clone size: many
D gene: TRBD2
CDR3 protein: CASSQVTSAGETQYF
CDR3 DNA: TGTGCCAGCAGCCAAGTAACTAGCGCAGGAGAGACCCAGTACTTC

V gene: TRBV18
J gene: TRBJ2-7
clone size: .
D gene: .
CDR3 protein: CASSPRPSKSSYEQYF
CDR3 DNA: TGTGCCAGCTCACCACGTCCCTCAAAGAGCTCCTACGAGCAGTACTTC